Each of the 14 T cell receptor beta chains below was sequenced from the same sample in a study of shared clonotypes between healthy human individuals. Clones were read by immunoSEQ multiplex PCR, and TCRdb kept only the in-frame ones, dropping some. The sample includes under 2,000,000 clones, about 95% of them seen just once. Positively selected for CCR7, the CD45RO-negative cells used as naive CD8 cells excluded terminally differentiated effector memory CD45RA+ cells. The sample was naive CD8+ T cells sorted from blood. These TCRs come from a man aged 18-30 years in good health.

V is TRBV7-9 and J is TRBJ1-1; no firm D call. There are 10 residues in the CDR3. Germline V gene sequence: CDR1 SEHNR, CDR2 FQNEAQ (reference sequence). V lost 3 bases and J lost 7, with 3 bases in between. DNA for the CDR3: TGTGCCAGCAGCTTCGTTGAAGCTTTCTTT. Amino acid sequence: CASSFVEAFF.

The chain carries TRBV29-1 and TRBJ1-1, with D perhaps TRBD1 (5 bases). Trimming took off 0 bases at V and 0 bases at J, with 11 bases between the two ends. Germline CDR1 and CDR2: SQVTM and ANQGSEA. This CDR3 comprises 15 residues. The CDR3 is CSVEEQWGLNTEAFF. In DNA form, the CDR3 reads TGCAGCGTTGAAGAACAGTGGGGCCTGAACACTGAAGCTTTCTTT.

This sequence joins TRBV10-1 and TRBJ2-7, with 7 bases that match TRBD1. Germline CDR1 reads WNHNN; CDR2 reads SYGVQD (reference sequence). V lost 1 base and J lost 6; bases outside the gene matches: 3. The CDR3 consists of 13 residues. CDR3 in amino acids: CASSEWAGGEQYF. The CDR3 nucleotides are TGCGCCAGCAGTGAGTGGGCAGGGGGCGAGCAGTACTTC.

The V gene is TRBV4-2, the J gene TRBJ1-6, with D tentatively TRBD1 (6 bases). Germline loops: CDR1 LGHNA, CDR2 YNFKEQ. This CDR3 spans 17 amino acids. V was pared by 0 bases and J by 2 bases, with 11 bases between. The chain's CDR3 is CASSQEAAGAYNSPLHF. Written as DNA, the CDR3 is TGTGCCAGCAGCCAAGAGGCGGCAGGGGCCTATAATTCACCCCTCCACTTT.

The genes are TRBV5-6 and TRBJ2-5; 9 nucleotides line up with TRBD2. Unmatched junction bases numbered 10, after V lost 6 bases and J lost 4 bases. This CDR3 is built from 15 residues. Germline V gene data show CDR1 as SGHDT and CDR2 as YYEEEE. CDR3: CASTPPAGGGETQYF. For the CDR3, the DNA is TGTGCCAGCACCCCCCCCGCGGGGGGGGGAGAGACCCAGTACTTC.

The chain combines TRBV5-1 with TRBJ2-7; possible D gene TRBD2, 6 bases. The CDR3 runs 14 residues. Germline loops: CDR1 SGHRS, CDR2 YFSETQ. V dropped 0 bases and J dropped 5 bases, with 12 bases sitting between them. In DNA form, the CDR3 reads TGCGCCAGCAGCTTGGGTAGCGGTCTCGACGAGCAGTACTTC. Its translation is CASSLGSGLDEQYF. The full variable domain, in which reference TRBV5-1 and TRBJ2-7 provide the parts outside the CDR3, is KAGVTQTPRYLIKTRGQQVTLSCSPISGHRSVSWYQQTPGQGLQFLFEYFSETQRNKGNFPGRFSGRQFSNSRSEMNVSTLELGDSALYLCASSLGSGLDEQYFGPGTRLTVT.

The chain is built from TRBV5-1 and TRBJ1-2, with D tentatively TRBD1 (6 bases). The germline V gene has CDR1 SGHRS and CDR2 YFSETQ. Trimming removed 0 bases at V and 8 bases at J, with 14 bases between. This CDR3 has 14 amino acids. CDR3 sequence (DNA): TGCGCCAGCAGCTTGGTAGGGGGGCCGTACGGCTACACCTTC. Residues: CASSLVGGPYGYTF.

The rearrangement links TRBV4-1 to TRBJ1-2; TRBD1 matches 8 bases. Trimming at V came to 3 bases and at J to 8 bases, leaving 8 bases not matched to a gene. Looked up from germline, CDR1 is MGHRA and CDR2 is YSYEKL. The CDR3 has 14 amino acids. The CDR3 region is CASSQVTGAGGYTF. In DNA form, the CDR3 reads TGCGCCAGCAGCCAGGTGACAGGGGCAGGCGGCTACACCTTC.

J is TRBJ2-7 and V is TRBV5-6; D might be TRBD1 or TRBD2, each matching 5 bases. The CDR3 sequence is 14 residues long. Between the trimmed V and J ends, which lost 4 bases and 3 bases, there was a span of 14 bases. The germline CDR1 and CDR2 sequences are SGHDT and YYEEEE. The CDR3, as DNA: TGTGCCAGCAGCCCCGGGACGGGAAACTACGAGCAGTACTTC. It is translated as CASSPGTGNYEQYF.

The chain recombines TRBV7-2 with TRBJ2-7; D not certain. V was shortened by 1 base and J by 6 bases, with 16 bases between the two germline ends. The CDR3 totals 15 residues. Germline V CDR1 and CDR2: SGHTA, FQGNSA. CDR3 in DNA: TGTGCCAGCAGCTTAGAGGTGCGGCAGGCTGGCGAGCAGTACTTC. It yields the protein CASSLEVRQAGEQYF.

The V call is TRBV4-1, the J call TRBJ1-2; no reliable D call. The CDR3 has 14 amino acids. Trimming took 0 bases from V and 4 from J, leaving 9 bases between them. Germline V gene lookup returns CDR1 MGHRA and CDR2 YSYEKL. The CDR3 is CASSQEPRGYGYTF. In DNA, the CDR3 is TGCGCCAGCAGCCAAGAACCCCGGGGCTATGGCTACACCTTC.

The rearrangement joins TRBV6-5 to TRBJ2-2; D uncertain. V gave up 2 bases and J gave up 0 bases, with 7 bases separating them. The V gene's germline CDR1 is MNHEY and CDR2 SVGAGI. The CDR3 has 15 amino acids. CDR3 nucleotide sequence: TGTGCCAGCAGTTACGCGGACGCGAACACCGGGGAGCTGTTTTTT. Protein: CASSYADANTGELFF.

The rearrangement uses TRBV27 and TRBJ2-7; a possible D gene is TRBD2 (5 bases). The CDR3 runs to 14 residues. Trimming stripped 5 bases from V and 7 bases from J, with 18 bases between. Per the germline V gene, CDR1 is MNHEY and CDR2 is SMNVEV (reference sequence). The CDR3 here is CASSRGESLGEQYF. The CDR3 DNA sequence: TGTGCCAGCAGTCGGGGTGAGAGTCTTGGAGAGCAGTACTTC.

This chain connects TRBV7-9 to TRBJ2-6; no definite D call. V lost 4 bases and J lost 0, with 16 bases in between. This CDR3 has 18 residues. CDR1 SEHNR and CDR2 FQNEAQ come from the germline V gene (reference sequence). Written as DNA, the CDR3 is TGTGCCAGCAGCTCCCCCGAGGACCGAAGCTCTGGGGCCAACGTCCTGACTTTC. Translating gives CASSSPEDRSSGANVLTF.